This T cell receptor (beta chain) was retrieved from a study of cytomegalovirus exposure and HLA in healthy donors. Study-wide context: The study's early data release held 80 million to 95 million unique TCRs from HLA-typed donors.

After removal of 5 bases from V and 0 bases from J, the junction contained 5 bases not matched to a gene. CDR1 MGHRA and CDR2 YSYEKL come from the germline V gene. The CDR3 contains 15 residues. Points on this clone: Its antigen is not known.

General study results and limits: A previous analysis found most TCR beta V segments productive roughly 87% or roughly 30% of the time. TCR beta sequences reportedly predicted most subjects' HLA-A and HLA-B alleles accurately.

A multiplex PCR was run with 60 Vbeta primers and 13 Jbeta primers. TCRdb's table, derived via immunoSEQ multiplex PCR, lists solely in-frame clones and lacks some. The top ten hold under 0.6% of the sample, which has 200,000 to 300,000 clones, around 80% seen once. The chain joins TRBV4-1 to TRBJ1-2; 8 bases are shared with TRBD1. This clonotype was sampled from a boy aged 5-17 years in good health and CMV-seronegative. Source material: PBMCs. CDR3 DNA sequence: TGCGCCAGCAGCGTCGACAGGGGAACTAACTATGGCTACACCTTC. Its translation is CASSVDRGTNYGYTF.